This passage covers 4 T cell receptor beta chains from one sample sequenced in a study of cytomegalovirus exposure and HLA in healthy donors (dated by TCRdb to the late 2010s). Receptor libraries were prepared by the immunoSEQ multiplex PCR assay. For the multiplex PCR, a mixture combining 60 forward primers for TCR Vbeta segments and 13 reverse primers for TCR Jbeta segments was used. TCRdb mirrors the immuneACCESS table, restricted to in-frame sequences. Some clones are absent from its copies; in checked studies, under half trace to an unresolved V gene, and the reason for the others is unknown. The sample records 170,000 or so clones, 80% to 85% of which are singletons. The ten top clones hold about 0.37% of the sample. The sequenced sample consisted of PBMCs. The source is a boy between 2 and 15 years old in good health and CMV-seronegative.

The genes are TRBV4-2 and TRBJ2-5; D is perhaps TRBD2 (6 bases). Looked up from germline, CDR1 is LGHNA and CDR2 is YNFKEQ. The V gene lost 2 bases and the J gene lost 11 bases, with 21 bases spanning the gap. The CDR3 loop spans 15 amino acids. This chain's CDR3 is CASSQPGTSPGKQYF. DNA for the CDR3: TGTGCCAGCAGCCAACCCGGGACTTCCCCCGGAAAGCAGTACTTC.

The chain uses TRBV6-6 and TRBJ1-2; TRBD1 is a possible D gene (5 bases). This CDR3 comprises 13 residues. Germline V gene lookup returns CDR1 MNHNY and CDR2 SVGAGI (reference sequence). V lost 8 bases to trimming and J lost 6 bases, with 16 bases between them. The CDR3 reads CASSYRGLDGYTF. CDR3 DNA sequence: TGTGCCAGCTCTTATCGGGGACTAGATGGCTACACCTTC.

This chain uses TRBV28 with TRBJ1-2; D ambiguous. The germline V and J ends were trimmed by 3 bases and 3 bases, with 5 bases remaining between them. The CDR3 extends over 12 amino acids. Germline loops: CDR1 MDHEN, CDR2 SYDVKM. The CDR3 sequence is CASSFRDYGYTF. In nucleotides, the CDR3 is TGTGCCAGCAGTTTCCGGGACTATGGCTACACCTTC.

This chain links TRBV6-1 with TRBJ2-7; weak D call: TRBD2 (6 bases). The CDR3 runs to 17 residues. The germline gives CDR1 MNHNS, CDR2 SASEGT. V lost 0 bases and J 2 bases, leaving 17 bases between the germline ends. The CDR3 loop reads CASSEALLMGGAYEQYF. In nucleotides, the CDR3 is TGTGCCAGCAGTGAAGCGCTTCTTATGGGGGGAGCCTACGAGCAGTACTTC.